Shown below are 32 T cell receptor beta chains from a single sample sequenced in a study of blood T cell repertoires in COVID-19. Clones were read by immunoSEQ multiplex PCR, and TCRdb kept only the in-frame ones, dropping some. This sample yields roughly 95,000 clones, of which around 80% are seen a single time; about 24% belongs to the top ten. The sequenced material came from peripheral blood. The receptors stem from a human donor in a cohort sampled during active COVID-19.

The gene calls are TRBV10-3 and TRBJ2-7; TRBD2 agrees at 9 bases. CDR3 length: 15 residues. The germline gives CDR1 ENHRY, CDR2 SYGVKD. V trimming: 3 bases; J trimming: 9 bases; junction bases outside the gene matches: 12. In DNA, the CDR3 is TGTGCCATCAGTGAAGGCGGGGGGGGCCCCGAGAGGCAGTACTTC. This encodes CAISEGGGGPERQYF.

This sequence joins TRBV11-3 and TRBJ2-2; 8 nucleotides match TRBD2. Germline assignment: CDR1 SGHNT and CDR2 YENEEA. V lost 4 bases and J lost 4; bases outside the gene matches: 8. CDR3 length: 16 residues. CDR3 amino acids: CASSSLGSGTTGELFF. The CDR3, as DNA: TGTGCCAGCAGCTCTCTAGGTAGCGGGACCACCGGGGAGCTGTTTTTT.

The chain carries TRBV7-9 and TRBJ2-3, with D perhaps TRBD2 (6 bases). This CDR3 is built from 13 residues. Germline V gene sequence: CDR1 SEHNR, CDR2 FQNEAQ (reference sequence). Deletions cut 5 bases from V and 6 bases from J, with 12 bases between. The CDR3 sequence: CASSPWGVDTQYF. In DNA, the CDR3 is TGTGCCAGCAGCCCGTGGGGGGTGGATACGCAGTATTTT.

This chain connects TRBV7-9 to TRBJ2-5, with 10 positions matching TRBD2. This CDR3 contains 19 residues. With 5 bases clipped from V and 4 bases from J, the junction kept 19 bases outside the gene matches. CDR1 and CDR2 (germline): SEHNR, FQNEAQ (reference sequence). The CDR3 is CASSPFGPSGSPLTETQYF. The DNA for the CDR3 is TGTGCCAGCAGCCCATTTGGCCCTAGCGGGAGCCCATTAACAGAGACCCAGTACTTC. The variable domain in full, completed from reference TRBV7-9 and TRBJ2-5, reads DTGVSQNPRHKITKRGQNVTFRCDPISEHNRLYWYRQTLGQGPEFLTYFQNEAQLEKSRLLSDRFSAERPKGSFSTLEIQRTEQGDSAMYLCASSPFGPSGSPLTETQYFGPGTRLLVL.

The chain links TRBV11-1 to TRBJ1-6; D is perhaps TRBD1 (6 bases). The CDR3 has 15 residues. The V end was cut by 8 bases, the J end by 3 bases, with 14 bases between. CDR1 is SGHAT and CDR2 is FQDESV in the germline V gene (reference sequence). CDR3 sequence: CASWDTGDYNSPLHF. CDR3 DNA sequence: TGTGCCAGCTGGGACACCGGTGACTATAATTCACCCCTCCACTTT. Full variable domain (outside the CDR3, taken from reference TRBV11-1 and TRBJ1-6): EAEVAQSPRYKITEKSQAVAFWCDPISGHATLYWYRQILGQGPELLVQFQDESVVDDSQLPKDRFSAERLKGVDSTLKIQPAELGDSAMYLCASWDTGDYNSPLHFGNGTRLTVT.

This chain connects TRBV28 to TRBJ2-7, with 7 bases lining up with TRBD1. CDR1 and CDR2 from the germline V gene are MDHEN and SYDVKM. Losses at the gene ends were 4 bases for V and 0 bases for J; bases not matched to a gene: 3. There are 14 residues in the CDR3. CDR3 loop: CASSSGQASYEQYF. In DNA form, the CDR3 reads TGTGCCAGCAGTTCCGGACAGGCCTCCTACGAGCAGTACTTC.

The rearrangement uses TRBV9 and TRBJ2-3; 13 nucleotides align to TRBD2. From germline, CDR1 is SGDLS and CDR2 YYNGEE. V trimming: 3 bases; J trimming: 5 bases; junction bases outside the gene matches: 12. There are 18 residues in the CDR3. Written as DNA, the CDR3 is TGTGCCAGCAGCGCGAGCCTACTAGCGGGAGGGGGAGTAGATACGCAGTATTTT. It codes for CASSASLLAGGGVDTQYF. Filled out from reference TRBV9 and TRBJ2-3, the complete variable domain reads DSGVTQTPKHLITATGQRVTLRCSPRSGDLSVYWYQQSLDQGLQFLIQYYNGEERAKGNILERFSAQQFPDLHSELNLSSLELGDSALYFCASSASLLAGGGVDTQYFGPGTRLTVL.

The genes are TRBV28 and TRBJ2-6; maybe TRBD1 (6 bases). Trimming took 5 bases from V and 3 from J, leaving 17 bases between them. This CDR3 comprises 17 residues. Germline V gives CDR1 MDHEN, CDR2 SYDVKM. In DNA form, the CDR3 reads TGTGCCAGCAGTCCGGTGACAGGTGTATTTGGGGCCAACGTCCTGACTTTC. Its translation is CASSPVTGVFGANVLTF.

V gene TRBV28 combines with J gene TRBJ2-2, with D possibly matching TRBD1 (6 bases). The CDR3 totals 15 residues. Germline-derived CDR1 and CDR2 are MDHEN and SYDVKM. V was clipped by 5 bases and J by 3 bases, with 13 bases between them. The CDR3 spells CASSPPDSYTGELFF. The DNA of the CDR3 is TGTGCCAGCAGTCCCCCGGACAGCTACACCGGGGAGCTGTTTTTT. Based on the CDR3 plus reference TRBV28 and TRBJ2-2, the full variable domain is DVKVTQSSRYLVKRTGEKVFLECVQDMDHENMFWYRQDPGLGLRLIYFSYDVKMKEKGDIPEGYSVSREKKERFSLILESASTNQTSMYLCASSPPDSYTGELFFGEGSRLTVL.

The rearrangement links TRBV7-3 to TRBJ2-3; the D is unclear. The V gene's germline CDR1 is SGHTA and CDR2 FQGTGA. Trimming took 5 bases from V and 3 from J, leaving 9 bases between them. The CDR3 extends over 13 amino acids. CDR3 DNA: TGTGCCAGCAGCGTTAGTCGTACAGATACGCAGTATTTT. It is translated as CASSVSRTDTQYF.

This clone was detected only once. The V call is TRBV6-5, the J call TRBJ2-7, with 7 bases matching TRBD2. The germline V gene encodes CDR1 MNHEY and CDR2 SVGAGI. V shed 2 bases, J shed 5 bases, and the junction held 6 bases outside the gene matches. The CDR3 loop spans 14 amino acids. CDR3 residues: CASSYQGLNNEQYF. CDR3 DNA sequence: TGTGCCAGCAGTTACCAGGGACTAAACAACGAGCAGTACTTC.

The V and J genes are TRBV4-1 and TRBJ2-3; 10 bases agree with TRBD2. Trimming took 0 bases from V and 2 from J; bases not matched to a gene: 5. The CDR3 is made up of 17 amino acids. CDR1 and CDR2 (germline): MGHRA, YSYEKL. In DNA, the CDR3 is TGCGCCAGCAGCCAAGAGCCTAGCGGGAGTTCCACAGATACGCAGTATTTT. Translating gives CASSQEPSGSSTDTQYF.

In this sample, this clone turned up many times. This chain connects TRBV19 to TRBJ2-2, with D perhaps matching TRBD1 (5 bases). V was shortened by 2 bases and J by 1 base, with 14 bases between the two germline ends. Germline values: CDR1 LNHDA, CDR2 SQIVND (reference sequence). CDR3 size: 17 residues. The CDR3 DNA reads TGTGCCAGTAGTATACCCGGCAGGGTAGGGAACACCGGGGAGCTGTTTTTT. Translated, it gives CASSIPGRVGNTGELFF.

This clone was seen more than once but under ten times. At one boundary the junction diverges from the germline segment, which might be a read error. CDR3 DNA: TGCGCCAGCAGCCCCGGGGTCTACGAAGTCTTC. This translates into CASSPGVYEVF. The chain recombines TRBV4-1 with TRBJ2-1; D possibly corresponds to TRBD2 (5 bases). This CDR3 is 11 amino acids long. The V gene's germline CDR1 is MGHRA and CDR2 YSYEKL.

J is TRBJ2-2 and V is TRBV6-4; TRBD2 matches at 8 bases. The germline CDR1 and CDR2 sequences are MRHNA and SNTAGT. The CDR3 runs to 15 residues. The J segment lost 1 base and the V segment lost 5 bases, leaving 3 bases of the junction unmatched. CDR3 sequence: CASSISGENTGELFF. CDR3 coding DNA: TGTGCCAGCAGTATTAGCGGGGAGAACACCGGGGAGCTGTTTTTT.

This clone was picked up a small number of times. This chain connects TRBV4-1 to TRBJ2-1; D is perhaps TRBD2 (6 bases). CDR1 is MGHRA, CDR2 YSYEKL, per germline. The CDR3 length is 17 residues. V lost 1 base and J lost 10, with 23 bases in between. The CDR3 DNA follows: TGCGCCAGCAGCCAAGCGCCCGGGAGAATAGGAGGGGTAGAGCAGTTCTTC. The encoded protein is CASSQAPGRIGGVEQFF.

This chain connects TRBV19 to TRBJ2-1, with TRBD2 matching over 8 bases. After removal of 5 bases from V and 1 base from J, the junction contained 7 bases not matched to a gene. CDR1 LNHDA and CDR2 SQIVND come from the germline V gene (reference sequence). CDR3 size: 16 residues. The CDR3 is CASSLTGTRSYNEQFF. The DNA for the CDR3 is TGTGCCAGTAGTCTCACCGGGACTAGATCCTACAATGAGCAGTTCTTC. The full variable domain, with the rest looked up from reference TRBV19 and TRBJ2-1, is DGGITQSPKYLFRKEGQNVTLSCEQNLNHDAMYWYRQDPGQGLRLIYYSQIVNDFQKGDIAEGYSVSREKKESFPLTVTSAQKNPTAFYLCASSLTGTRSYNEQFFGPGTRLTVL.

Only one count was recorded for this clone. CDR3 region: CASSSLGELFF. CDR3 DNA sequence: TGTGCCAGCAGTTCCCTCGGGGAGCTGTTTTTT. The J gene is TRBJ2-2, the V gene TRBV28; D remains unclear. The CDR3 runs 11 residues. Deletions cut 4 bases from V and 7 bases from J, with 4 bases between. In germline, CDR1 is MDHEN, CDR2 SYDVKM.

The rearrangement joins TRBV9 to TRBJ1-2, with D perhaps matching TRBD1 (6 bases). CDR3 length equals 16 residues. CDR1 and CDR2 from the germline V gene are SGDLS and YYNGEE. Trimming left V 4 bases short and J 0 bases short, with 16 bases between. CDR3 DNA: TGTGCCAGCAGCCCGACGGACAGCTTAGCTAACTATGGCTACACCTTC. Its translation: CASSPTDSLANYGYTF.

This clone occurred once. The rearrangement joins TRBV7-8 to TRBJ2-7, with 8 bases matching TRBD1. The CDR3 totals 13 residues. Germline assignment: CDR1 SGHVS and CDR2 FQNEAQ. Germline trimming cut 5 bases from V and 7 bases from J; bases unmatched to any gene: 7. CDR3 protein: CASSPDRGGEQYF. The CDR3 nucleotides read TGTGCCAGCAGCCCCGACAGGGGAGGTGAGCAGTACTTC.

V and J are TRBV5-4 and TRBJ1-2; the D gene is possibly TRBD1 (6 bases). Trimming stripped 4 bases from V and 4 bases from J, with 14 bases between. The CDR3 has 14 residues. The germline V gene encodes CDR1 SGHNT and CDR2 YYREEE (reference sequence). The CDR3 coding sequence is TGTGCCAGCAGCGACGGACAGCTCATCTATGGCTACACCTTC. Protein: CASSDGQLIYGYTF.

CDR3 protein: CASSQVAREGSPLHF. In DNA, the CDR3 is TGTGCCAGCAGCCAAGTGGCCAGGGAGGGTTCACCCCTCCACTTT. This chain uses TRBV3-1 (or the pseudogene TRBV3-2) with TRBJ1-6; D perhaps matches TRBD1 (5 bases). The germline V gene encodes CDR1 LGHDT and CDR2 YNNKEL (reference sequence). The CDR3 sequence is 15 residues long. V was clipped by 1 base and J by 9 bases, with 13 bases between them.

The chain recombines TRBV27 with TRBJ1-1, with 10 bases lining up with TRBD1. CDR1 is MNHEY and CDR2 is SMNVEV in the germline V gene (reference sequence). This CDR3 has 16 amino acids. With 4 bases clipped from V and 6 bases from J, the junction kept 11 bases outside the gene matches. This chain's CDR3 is CASSSGGGQGSAEAFF. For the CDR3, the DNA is TGTGCCAGCAGTTCAGGGGGGGGACAGGGGTCCGCTGAAGCTTTCTTT.

The DNA of the CDR3 is TGTGCCAGCAGGGGGGAGGTGAACATTCAGTACTTC. Its protein product is CASRGEVNIQYF. This chain links TRBV6-5 with TRBJ2-4, with TRBD2 as a possible D gene (6 bases). The CDR3 extends over 12 amino acids. Looked up from germline, CDR1 is MNHEY and CDR2 is SVGAGI. Between the trimmed V and J ends, which lost 6 bases and 7 bases, there was a span of 10 bases.

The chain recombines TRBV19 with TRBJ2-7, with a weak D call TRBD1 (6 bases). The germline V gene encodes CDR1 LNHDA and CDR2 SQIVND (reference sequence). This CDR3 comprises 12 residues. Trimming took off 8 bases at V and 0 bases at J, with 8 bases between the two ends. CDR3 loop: CASGQYSYEQYF. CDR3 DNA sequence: TGTGCCAGTGGACAGTACTCCTACGAGCAGTACTTC. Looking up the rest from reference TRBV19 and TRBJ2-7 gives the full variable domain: DGGITQSPKYLFRKEGQNVTLSCEQNLNHDAMYWYRQDPGQGLRLIYYSQIVNDFQKGDIAEGYSVSREKKESFPLTVTSAQKNPTAFYLCASGQYSYEQYFGPGTRLTVT.

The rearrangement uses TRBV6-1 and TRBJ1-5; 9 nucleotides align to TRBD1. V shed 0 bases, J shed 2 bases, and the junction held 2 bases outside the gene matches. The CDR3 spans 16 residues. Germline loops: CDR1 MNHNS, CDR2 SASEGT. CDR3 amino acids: CASSEAWTGGNQPQHF. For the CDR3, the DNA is TGTGCCAGCAGTGAAGCCTGGACAGGGGGCAATCAGCCCCAGCATTTT.

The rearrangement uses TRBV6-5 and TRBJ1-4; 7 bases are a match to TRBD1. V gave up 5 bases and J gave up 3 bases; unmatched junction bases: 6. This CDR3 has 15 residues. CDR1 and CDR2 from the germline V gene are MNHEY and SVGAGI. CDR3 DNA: TGTGCCAGCAGTAAGACAGGGTCGGCTAATGAAAAACTGTTTTTT. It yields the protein CASSKTGSANEKLFF.

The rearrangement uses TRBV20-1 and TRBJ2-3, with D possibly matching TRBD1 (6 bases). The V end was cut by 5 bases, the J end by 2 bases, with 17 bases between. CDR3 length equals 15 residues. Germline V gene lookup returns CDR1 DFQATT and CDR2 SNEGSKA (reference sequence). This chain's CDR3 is CSAGGGVGATDTQYF. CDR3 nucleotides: TGCAGTGCTGGTGGGGGCGTGGGGGCCACAGATACGCAGTATTTT.

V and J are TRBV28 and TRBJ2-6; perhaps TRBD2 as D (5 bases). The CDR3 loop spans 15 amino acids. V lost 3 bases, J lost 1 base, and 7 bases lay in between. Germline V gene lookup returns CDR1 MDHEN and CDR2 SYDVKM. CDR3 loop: CASSFTRSGANVLTF. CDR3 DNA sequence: TGTGCCAGCAGTTTTACTAGGTCTGGGGCCAACGTCCTGACTTTC.

The DNA of the CDR3 is TGTGCCAGCAGCTTAGTCGGCGCCAGCGGGGCCGAGCAGTACTTC. Its translation: CASSLVGASGAEQYF. J is TRBJ2-7 and V is TRBV7-6; 7 positions agree with TRBD2. V shed 1 base and J 6 bases; nucleotides not matched to a gene: 9. Germline loops: CDR1 SGHVS, CDR2 FNYEAQ. The CDR3 contains 15 residues.

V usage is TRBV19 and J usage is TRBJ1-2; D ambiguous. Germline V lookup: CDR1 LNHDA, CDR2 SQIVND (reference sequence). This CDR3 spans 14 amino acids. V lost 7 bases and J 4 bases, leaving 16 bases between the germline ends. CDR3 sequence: CASIPAGGFYGYTF. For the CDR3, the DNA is TGTGCCAGTATTCCCGCGGGCGGATTCTATGGCTACACCTTC.

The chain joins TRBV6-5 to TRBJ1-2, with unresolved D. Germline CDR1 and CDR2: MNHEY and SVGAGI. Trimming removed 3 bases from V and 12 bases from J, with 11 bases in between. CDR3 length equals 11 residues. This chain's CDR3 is CASSYLGSHTF. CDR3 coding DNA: TGTGCCAGCAGTTATTTGGGGAGTCACACCTTC.